A single sample gave rise to the 19 T cell receptor beta chains below, sequenced in a study of blood T cell repertoires in COVID-19. The protocol was immunoSEQ multiplex PCR, while the TCRdb copy is restricted to in-frame clones and leaves out a portion. The table records some 120,000 clones, 65% to 85% of them present only once. Sequencing was performed on peripheral blood. Source of these receptors: a man in his 70s with acute or convalescent COVID-19.

The V call is TRBV7-8, the J call TRBJ1-2; TRBD1 matches at 8 bases. The CDR3 sequence is 15 residues long. CDR1 SGHVS and CDR2 FQNEAQ come from the germline V gene. After removal of 7 bases from V and 6 bases from J, the junction contained 13 bases not matched to a gene. The DNA for the CDR3 is TGTGCCAGCACCATAGGGGCAGGGGGCGGTCATGGCTACACCTTC. Its translation is CASTIGAGGGHGYTF. Using reference TRBV7-8 and TRBJ1-2 for the parts outside the CDR3, the full variable domain is GAGVSQSPRYKVAKRGQDVALRCDPISGHVSLFWYQQALGQGPEFLTYFQNEAQLDKSGLPSDRFFAERPEGSVSTLKIQRTQQEDSAVYLCASTIGAGGGHGYTFGSGTRLTVV.

The chain carries TRBV10-3 and TRBJ2-7, with TRBD1 as a possible D gene (6 bases). Germline CDR1 and CDR2: ENHRY and SYGVKD. V was pared by 0 bases and J by 6 bases, with 15 bases between. CDR3 length: 15 residues. The CDR3 sequence is CAISESGTTVGEQYF. The CDR3, as DNA: TGTGCCATCAGTGAGTCCGGGACAACAGTCGGCGAGCAGTACTTC.

J is TRBJ2-5 and V is TRBV25-1; the match to TRBD2 covers 11 bases. With V trimmed by 3 bases and J by 5 bases, 11 bases remained unmatched. Germline values: CDR1 MGHDK, CDR2 SYGVNS. There are 17 residues in the CDR3. The DNA for the CDR3 is TGTGCCAGCAGTGACCCCTCCACTAGCGGGGGTAGGGAGACCCAGTACTTC. Translation: CASSDPSTSGGRETQYF.

The gene calls are TRBV11-2 and TRBJ2-5; TRBD2 matches 8 bases. There are 17 residues in the CDR3. V gave up 5 bases and J gave up 4 bases; unmatched junction bases: 15. Germline V gives CDR1 SGHAT, CDR2 FQNNGV. The CDR3 loop reads CASSPSSAGGSGETQYF. Here the CDR3 DNA reads TGTGCCAGCAGCCCCAGCTCGGCGGGGGGAAGTGGAGAGACCCAGTACTTC. Together with reference TRBV11-2 and TRBJ2-5, the CDR3 gives the full variable domain: EAGVAQSPRYKIIEKRQSVAFWCNPISGHATLYWYQQILGQGPKLLIQFQNNGVVDDSQLPKDRFSAERLKGVDSTLKIQPAKLEDSAVYLCASSPSSAGGSGETQYFGPGTRLLVL.

The sample holds a few counts of this clone. This chain uses TRBV5-1 with TRBJ2-7; D uncertain. Between the trimmed V and J ends, which lost 4 bases and 4 bases, there was a span of 9 bases. CDR1 and CDR2 (germline): SGHRS, YFSETQ. This CDR3 contains 12 residues. CDR3 amino acids: CASSRDGYEQYF. Written as DNA, the CDR3 is TGCGCCAGCAGCCGTGACGGGTACGAGCAGTACTTC. Full variable domain (outside the CDR3, taken from reference TRBV5-1 and TRBJ2-7): KAGVTQTPRYLIKTRGQQVTLSCSPISGHRSVSWYQQTPGQGLQFLFEYFSETQRNKGNFPGRFSGRQFSNSRSEMNVSTLELGDSALYLCASSRDGYEQYFGPGTRLTVT.

The V gene is TRBV28, the J gene TRBJ2-7; 8 bases map to TRBD1. This CDR3 is built from 15 residues. Germline CDR1 and CDR2: MDHEN and SYDVKM. Germline trimming cut 1 base from V and 0 bases from J; bases unmatched to any gene: 2. CDR3 DNA: TGTGCCAGCAGTTTATTTGGGACAGGCTCCTACGAGCAGTACTTC. Residues: CASSLFGTGSYEQYF.

The chain combines TRBV5-1 with TRBJ1-6; no clear D. Germline CDR1 reads SGHRS; CDR2 reads YFSETQ. Trimming stripped 0 bases from V and 7 bases from J, with 5 bases between. This CDR3 is built from 13 residues. The CDR3 coding sequence is TGCGCCAGCAGCTTGGCCAAAAATTCACCCCTCCACTTT. Protein: CASSLAKNSPLHF. Complete variable domain (other parts from reference TRBV5-1 and TRBJ1-6): KAGVTQTPRYLIKTRGQQVTLSCSPISGHRSVSWYQQTPGQGLQFLFEYFSETQRNKGNFPGRFSGRQFSNSRSEMNVSTLELGDSALYLCASSLAKNSPLHFGNGTRLTVT.

The chain combines TRBV18 with TRBJ2-2; no clear D gene. V dropped 6 bases and J dropped 2 bases, with 7 bases sitting between them. CDR1 is KGHSH and CDR2 is LQKENI in the germline V gene. The CDR3 has 13 residues. The CDR3 loop is CASSPRNTGELFF. As DNA, the CDR3 is TGTGCCAGCTCGCCGAGAAACACCGGGGAGCTGTTTTTT.

The rearrangement uses TRBV4-1 and TRBJ2-2, with D maybe TRBD1 (6 bases). V lost 3 bases and J lost 7, with 18 bases in between. Per the germline V gene, CDR1 is MGHRA and CDR2 is YSYEKL. The CDR3 runs 16 residues. CDR3 protein: CASSQLLGAQGGELFF. CDR3 in DNA: TGCGCCAGCAGCCAGTTGTTGGGGGCACAAGGCGGGGAGCTGTTTTTT.

This clone has only one observation. The chain uses TRBV9 and TRBJ2-5, with a tentative D call TRBD2 (6 bases). The length of the CDR3 is 14 residues. The V end was cut by 0 bases, the J end by 7 bases, with 13 bases between. Germline CDR1 SGDLS, CDR2 YYNGEE. CDR3: CASSVGLASGTQYF. CDR3 DNA: TGTGCCAGCAGCGTAGGGCTAGCGTCAGGGACCCAGTACTTC.

This clone was seen more than once but under ten times. V is TRBV10-3 and J is TRBJ2-7; possibly TRBD2 for D (5 bases). CDR3 length: 13 amino acids. V lost 6 bases and J 3 bases, leaving 12 bases between the germline ends. The germline gives CDR1 ENHRY, CDR2 SYGVKD. The CDR3 nucleotides are TGTGCCATCAGCCCCTCCGGAGGCTACGAGCAGTACTTC. This translates into CAISPSGGYEQYF.

This rearrangement joins TRBV6-5 to TRBJ1-2; D may be TRBD1 (6 bases). The CDR3 length is 14 residues. Deletions cut 5 bases from V and 6 bases from J, with 16 bases between. Germline CDR1 reads MNHEY; CDR2 reads SVGAGI. CDR3 DNA: TGTGCCAGCAGTATAAACTCGGGACACCATGGCTACACCTTC. Residues: CASSINSGHHGYTF.

This chain joins TRBV7-9 and TRBJ1-1; 7 bases align to TRBD1. The CDR3 has 17 residues. Germline assignment: CDR1 SEHNR and CDR2 FQNEAQ (reference sequence). The V segment lost 0 bases and the J segment 2 bases; nucleotides outside the gene matches: 9. CDR3 in DNA: TGTGCCAGCAGCTTAGCGGGTGGCAGGGGGTTAAACACTGAAGCTTTCTTT. This gives the protein CASSLAGGRGLNTEAFF.

The rearrangement uses TRBV6-4 and TRBJ2-1, with D maybe TRBD1 (7 bases). The germline CDR1 and CDR2 sequences are MRHNA and SNTAGT. This CDR3 has 20 amino acids. Trimming took 2 bases from V and 8 from J, leaving 31 bases between them. The CDR3 bases are TGTGCCAGCAGTGACCTCAGGGTGGAGGGGGCCACTATAAGTTGCTATGAGCAGTTCTTC. Protein: CASSDLRVEGATISCYEQFF.

In this sample, this clone turned up a few times. J is TRBJ2-5 and V is TRBV5-1, with TRBD1 matching 8 bases. The germline V gene has CDR1 SGHRS and CDR2 YFSETQ. V gave up 4 bases and J gave up 9 bases; unmatched junction bases: 14. The CDR3 spans 15 residues. CDR3 loop: CASSDAAGGVGAQYF. Written as DNA, the CDR3 is TGCGCCAGCAGCGACGCGGCAGGGGGCGTGGGGGCCCAGTACTTC.

The J gene is TRBJ2-1, the V gene TRBV7-8; 13 bases map to TRBD2. CDR3 length equals 18 residues. Germline CDR1 SGHVS, CDR2 FQNEAQ. V shed 5 bases and J 11 bases; nucleotides not matched to a gene: 18. CDR3 nucleotides: TGTGCCAGCAGCCAGCGACTAGCGGGGGGCCATCGGGCTGGGAAGCAGTTCTTC. Translating gives CASSQRLAGGHRAGKQFF. The complete variable domain, with remaining parts taken from reference TRBV7-8 and TRBJ2-1, reads GAGVSQSPRYKVAKRGQDVALRCDPISGHVSLFWYQQALGQGPEFLTYFQNEAQLDKSGLPSDRFFAERPEGSVSTLKIQRTQQEDSAVYLCASSQRLAGGHRAGKQFFGPGTRLTVL.

This rearrangement joins TRBV10-2 to TRBJ1-2, with 7 bases fitting TRBD1. Losses at the gene ends were 6 bases for V and 2 bases for J; bases not matched to a gene: 6. The CDR3 has 14 amino acids. CDR1 is WSHSY, CDR2 SAAADI, per germline. DNA of the CDR3: TGCGCCAGCAGCTACAGGGGACAAAACTATGGCTACACCTTC. This encodes CASSYRGQNYGYTF.

This rearrangement joins TRBV7-9 to TRBJ2-2, with a tentative D call TRBD1 (5 bases). V was cut by 5 bases and J by 3 bases, with 10 bases left in between. This CDR3 region has 14 residues. Germline V lookup: CDR1 SEHNR, CDR2 FQNEAQ (reference sequence). CDR3 sequence: CASSPPTDTGELFF. The CDR3 bases are TGTGCCAGCAGCCCCCCGACAGACACCGGGGAGCTGTTTTTT.

The genes are TRBV2 and TRBJ1-5; TRBD1 might be the D (5 bases). Trimming shortened V by 2 bases and J by 0 bases, and 8 bases separated the two germline ends. The CDR3 contains 15 residues. The V gene's germline CDR1 is SNHLY and CDR2 FYNNEI. CDR3 sequence: CASSEQGNSNQPQHF. The CDR3 nucleotides read TGTGCCAGCAGTGAACAGGGTAATAGCAATCAGCCCCAGCATTTT.